Listed below are T cell receptor beta chains from one sample, sequenced in a study of cytomegalovirus exposure and HLA in healthy donors. Libraries were prepared by immunoSEQ multiplex PCR; TCRdb keeps only in-frame clonotypes and omits some of them. In the table there are around 190,000 clones, about 80% of which are singletons. The material sequenced was PBMCs. These TCRs come from a man in his fifties or sixties in good health and CMV-seronegative. Each CDR3 is given with its conserved first and last residue.

v_gene,j_gene,CDR3aa
TRBV6-5,TRBJ1-6,CASSYGTGGDWALHF
TRBV28,TRBJ1-3,CASRGQGISGNTIYF
TRBV7-3,TRBJ2-1,CASSPSPHLAGGLAYNEQFF
TRBV2,TRBJ2-4,CASSEPPVGLAKNIQYF
TRBV27,TRBJ2-2,CASSGLAGAYTGELFF
TRBV11-2,TRBJ2-1,CASSLDLTGARNEQFF
TRBV7-9,TRBJ2-4,CASSPPAQGNKNIQYF
TRBV6-6,TRBJ2-3,CASSYSGLGLTDTQYF
TRBV7-8,TRBJ2-5,CASSSRTSRPETQYF
TRBV28,TRBJ2-2,CASSSSGAGGTGELFF
TRBV11-2,TRBJ2-3,CASSLDRIRTDTQYF
TRBV9,TRBJ2-7,CASSVTSGMNEQYF
TRBV30,TRBJ2-6,CASEDGLGGANVLTF
TRBV2,TRBJ2-2,CASRAGLAGELFF
TRBV7-9,TRBJ1-5,CASSRGGTANQPQHF
TRBV19,TRBJ1-5,CASRGQGAGNQPQHF
TRBV10-1,TRBJ2-1,CASSGSPEDEQFF
TRBV7-2,TRBJ2-1,CASSLAELAGGPPFF
TRBV30,TRBJ2-7,CAWGRGTGGSNEQYF
TRBV4-2,TRBJ2-1,CASSPRAGGYNEQFF
TRBV7-9,TRBJ2-7,CASSLSETSHHEQYF
TRBV2,TRBJ2-5,CASSGQGGETQYF
TRBV4-3,TRBJ2-2,CASSPRRERTGELFF
TRBV7-2,TRBJ2-1,CASSLRTNNEQFF
TRBV2,TRBJ1-2,CASSERQGVNYGYTF
TRBV28,TRBJ1-4,CASGGTLVTTNEKLFF
TRBV10-2,TRBJ1-5,CASSAQGPGQPQHF
TRBV28,TRBJ1-5,CASSFYNQPQHF
TRBV10-3,TRBJ2-5,CAISDFRREDGGYKTQYF
TRBV28,TRBJ2-7,CASSLGTTSEQYF
TRBV7-9,TRBJ2-5,CASSVDGVAETQYF
TRBV7-3,TRBJ1-2,CASSLSQGVGYTF
TRBV10-3,TRBJ2-7,CAIRDREEQYF
TRBV5-1,TRBJ2-7,CASSPRGLAGGAAGEQYF
TRBV5-1,TRBJ2-7,CASSARTGGGNEQYF
TRBV4-2,TRBJ2-3,CASSQADTGADTQYF
TRBV6-4,TRBJ2-4,CASQIRQGYGIQYF
TRBV5-8,TRBJ2-7,CASSLDRSYEQYF
TRBV5-4,TRBJ1-2,CASSLGGGQSFGYTF
TRBV6-5,TRBJ1-1,CASSYGNRGDTEAFF
TRBV7-7,TRBJ2-5,CAISDTAQYF
TRBV19,TRBJ1-5,CASGGLPSNQPQHF
TRBV10-3,TRBJ2-7,CAISDLAGPSYEQYF
TRBV11-2,TRBJ1-2,CASREGQGLVYGYTF
TRBV25-1,TRBJ2-1,CASSDDSLAGVNEQFF
TRBV6-1,TRBJ2-2,CASIGSANTGELFF
TRBV2,TRBJ1-1,CASITQGNTEAFF
TRBV28,TRBJ2-2,CASRLGTGELFF
TRBV29-1,TRBJ1-1,CSVDPDRGAFF
TRBV18,TRBJ2-4,CASQDAKGDGNIQYF
TRBV9,TRBJ1-2,CASSLQASNYGYTF
TRBV18,TRBJ2-4,CASSLTMTGGVLDIQYF
TRBV2,TRBJ2-5,CASRYTGSQETQYF
TRBV7-2,TRBJ2-7,CASSTTYEQYF
TRBV9,TRBJ2-5,CASSVGGETQYF
TRBV2,TRBJ2-1,CASSYMADEQFF
TRBV19,TRBJ2-2,CASSLGPSTGELFF
TRBV15,TRBJ2-2,CATSRGGGRTGELFF
TRBV6-5,TRBJ1-4,CASSYSRTGNEKLFF
TRBV29-1,TRBJ2-7,CSVWATPYEQYF